This T cell receptor (beta chain) came from a study of blood T cells in healthy people across ages. Per-sample yields of isolated PBMCs were at least 6.5 million. The V gene end was trimmed by 6 bases and the J gene end by 3 bases; junction bases not matched to a gene: 10. From germline, CDR1 is MNHEY and CDR2 SVGAGI. This CDR3 is built from 15 residues. Combining a sample-barcoded 5' primer with a J-beta primer mix, a second PCR ran for roughly 7 to 12 cycles. In TCRdb, the 5' RACE reads were re-called with MiXCR into one record per CDR3 protein. The data hold about 970,000 distinct CDR3 sequences, with just over 50% observed a single time. A remark on this clonotype: Its antigen is not known.

Overall study results and limits: Per-million-T-cell TCR beta diversity fell roughly linearly with age. Diversity figures derived from one million T cells were judged to underestimate the true value. Donors of long life had a larger count of naive CD4+ cells and greater diversity than aged donors.

The gene calls are TRBV6-5 and TRBJ2-7; 8 positions match TRBD2. The receptor's source is a woman between 55 and 75 years old in good health. The sequenced sample was blood. The CDR3 DNA sequence: TGTGCCAGCAGCCCCGAGATTAGCGGGATCTACGAGCAGTACTTC. This encodes CASSPEISGIYEQYF.